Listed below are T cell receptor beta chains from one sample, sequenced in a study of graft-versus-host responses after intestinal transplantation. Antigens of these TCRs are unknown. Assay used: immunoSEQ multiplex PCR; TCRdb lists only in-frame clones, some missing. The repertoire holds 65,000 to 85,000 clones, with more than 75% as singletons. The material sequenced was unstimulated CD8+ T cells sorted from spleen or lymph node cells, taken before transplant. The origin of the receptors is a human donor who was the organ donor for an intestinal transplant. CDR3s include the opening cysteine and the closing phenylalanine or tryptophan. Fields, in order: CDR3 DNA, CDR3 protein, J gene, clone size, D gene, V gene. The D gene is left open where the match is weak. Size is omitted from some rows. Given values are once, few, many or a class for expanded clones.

TGTGCCAGCAAACTAACCGCTACCTACGAGCAGTACTTC | CASKLTATYEQYF | TRBJ2-7 | NA | NA | TRBV28
TGTGCCAGCAGTTTCAGGGGGACCTCCTACGAGCAGTACTTC | CASSFRGTSYEQYF | TRBJ2-7 | NA | TRBD1 | TRBV27
TGTGCCTGGAGAGAGGACGGCAATAATCAGCCCCAGCATTTT | CAWREDGNNQPQHF | TRBJ1-5 | NA | NA | TRBV30
TGTGCCAGCAGGGGGTGGGCAGGTATGAACACTGAAGCTTTCTTT | CASRGWAGMNTEAFF | TRBJ1-1 | NA | NA | TRBV6-1
TGTGCCTCGCACCCGGGGCTCCATAGCAATCAGCCCCAGCATTTT | CASHPGLHSNQPQHF | TRBJ1-5 | NA | NA | TRBV6-6
TGTGCCAGCAGTCCATGGGACAGGGGTTATGAGCAGTTCTTC | CASSPWDRGYEQFF | TRBJ2-1 | NA | TRBD1 | TRBV27
TGCGCCAGCAGCTTGGAAGGGAAGGGGTACGAGCAGTACTTC | CASSLEGKGYEQYF | TRBJ2-7 | NA | NA | TRBV5-1
TGTGCCAGCAGGCTGCCTGGCTATGAGCAGTTCTTC | CASRLPGYEQFF | TRBJ2-1 | NA | NA | TRBV28
TGTGGGAGTCACCTGGGAAATACTGAAGCTTTCTTT | CGSHLGNTEAFF | TRBJ1-1 | NA | NA | TRBV7-9
TGCGCCAGCAGCCAAGATCGCAATGAGCAGTTCTTC | CASSQDRNEQFF | TRBJ2-1 | NA | NA | TRBV4-1
TGTGCCAGCTCACCCGGGACATTTCAAAGGAACACTGAAGCTTTCTTT | CASSPGTFQRNTEAFF | TRBJ1-1 | NA | NA | TRBV18
TGTGCCAGCAGCCCCCTGCGAGACGAGCAGTACTTC | CASSPLRDEQYF | TRBJ2-7 | NA | NA | TRBV7-2
TGCGCCAGCAGCTCACAGGGGATCAACCACGAGCAGTACTTC | CASSSQGINHEQYF | TRBJ2-7 | NA | TRBD1 | TRBV5-1
TGTGCCAGCAGCCCCGACAGGGCAACCTCCTACGAGCAGTACTTC | CASSPDRATSYEQYF | TRBJ2-7 | NA | TRBD1 | TRBV4-2
TGTGCCAGCAGTTGGGTCCCTACAGATACGCAGTATTTT | CASSWVPTDTQYF | TRBJ2-3 | NA | NA | TRBV6-5
TGCGCCAGCAGCTTGGCACAGAACTACGAGCAGTACTTC | CASSLAQNYEQYF | TRBJ2-7 | NA | NA | TRBV5-1
TGTGCCAGCAGCTTAAGGGACAGGGGCGCCGGGGAGCTGTTTTTT | CASSLRDRGAGELFF | TRBJ2-2 | NA | TRBD1 | TRBV7-3
TGTGCCAGCGTGGGAGGGGCTGACTTTTTTTACGAGCAGTACTTC | CASVGGADFFYEQYF | TRBJ2-7 | NA | TRBD2 | TRBV18
TGTGCTCACAGCTTTAACACTGAAGCTTTCTTT | CAHSFNTEAFF | TRBJ1-1 | NA | NA | TRBV30
TGCGCCAGCAGCCAGGAGAGAGACAGCTCGGAGGAGACCCAGTACTTC | CASSQERDSSEETQYF | TRBJ2-5 | NA | NA | TRBV5-1
TGCGCCAGCAGCCATGCCTCGACTAGCGGGGGGTTCGTCTACCCCTACAATGAGCAGTTCTTC | CASSHASTSGGFVYPYNEQFF | TRBJ2-1 | NA | TRBD2 | TRBV4-1
TGTGCCAGCAGCTTTGGGCAGCAACTAGCCAAAAACATTCAGTACTTC | CASSFGQQLAKNIQYF | TRBJ2-4 | NA | NA | TRBV5-5
TGTGCCAGCAGCTTAGGGAGCTCTGGAAACACCATATATTTT | CASSLGSSGNTIYF | TRBJ1-3 | NA | NA | TRBV13
TGTGCCAGCAGCCAAGATCGGTGGACATACGGCGAGCAGTACTTC | CASSQDRWTYGEQYF | TRBJ2-7 | once | NA | TRBV4-2
TGCGCCAGCAGTCGTGGACAGGAGGGTGAAGCTTTCTTT | CASSRGQEGEAFF | TRBJ1-1 | NA | TRBD1 | TRBV4-1
TGCGCCAGCAGTGAGCCGAGGGGACATCTGAACACTGAAGCTTTCTTT | CASSEPRGHLNTEAFF | TRBJ1-1 | NA | NA | TRBV10-1
TGTGCCAGCAGTTTTTGGTGGGGGGCAGGTAATGAAAAACTGTTTTTT | CASSFWWGAGNEKLFF | TRBJ1-4 | NA | NA | TRBV27
TGCAGCGTCCCACAGGGCGGGGGCTACACCTTC | CSVPQGGGYTF | TRBJ1-2 | NA | NA | TRBV29-1
TGTGCCAGCAGTTACTCGAGCCAAGGAAGCTATGGCTACACCTTC | CASSYSSQGSYGYTF | TRBJ1-2 | NA | NA | TRBV6-5
TGTGCCAGCAGCCCGGGGAGGACAGGGGGCAGTCATGGCTACACCTTC | CASSPGRTGGSHGYTF | TRBJ1-2 | NA | TRBD1 | TRBV5-6
TGTGCCTGGAGTGTCCTTCTTAACTATGGCTACACCTTC | CAWSVLLNYGYTF | TRBJ1-2 | once | NA | TRBV30
TGTGCCAGCAGTGGAGCATTCCGGGGCGGTGGGCATCAGCCCCAGCATTTT | CASSGAFRGGGHQPQHF | TRBJ1-5 | NA | NA | TRBV2
TGTGCCAGCAGTTCCCTCGGACTAGCGGGGGGACGCACAGATACGCAGTATTTT | CASSSLGLAGGRTDTQYF | TRBJ2-3 | NA | TRBD2 | TRBV27
TGTGCCAGCAGCGTATACGGAGCGGGGGGGCCGGGAGGAGAGACCCAGTACTTC | CASSVYGAGGPGGETQYF | TRBJ2-5 | NA | TRBD2 | TRBV9
TGTGCCAGCAGCTCTATAACCGGGGCCCCTTATGGCTACACCTTC | CASSSITGAPYGYTF | TRBJ1-2 | NA | NA | TRBV7-2
TGTGCCAGCACCCTTCCGGGACAGGGTGTTTACTATGGCTACACCTTC | CASTLPGQGVYYGYTF | TRBJ1-2 | NA | TRBD1 | TRBV5-4
TGCGCCAGCAGCCAAGAGCCAGGGGGTATGGGAAACATTCAGTACTTC | CASSQEPGGMGNIQYF | TRBJ2-4 | few | TRBD1 | TRBV4-3